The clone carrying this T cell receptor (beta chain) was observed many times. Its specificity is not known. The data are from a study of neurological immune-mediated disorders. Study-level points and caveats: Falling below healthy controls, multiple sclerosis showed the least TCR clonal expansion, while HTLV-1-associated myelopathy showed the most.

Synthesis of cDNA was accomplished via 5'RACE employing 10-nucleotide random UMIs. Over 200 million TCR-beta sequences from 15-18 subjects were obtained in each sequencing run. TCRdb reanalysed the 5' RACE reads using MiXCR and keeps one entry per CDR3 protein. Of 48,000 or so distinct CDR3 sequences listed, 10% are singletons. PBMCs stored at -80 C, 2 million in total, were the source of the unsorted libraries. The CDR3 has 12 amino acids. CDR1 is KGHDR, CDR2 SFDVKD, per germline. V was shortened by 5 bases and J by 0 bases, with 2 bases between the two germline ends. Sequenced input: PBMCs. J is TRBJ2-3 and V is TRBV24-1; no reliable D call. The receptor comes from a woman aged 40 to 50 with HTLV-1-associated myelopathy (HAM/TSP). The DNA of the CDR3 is TGTGCCACCAGTGGAAGCACAGATACGCAGTATTTT. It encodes CATSGSTDTQYF.